The present T cell receptor (beta chain) was sequenced within a study of tumor-infiltrating lymphocytes in primary liver carcinoma. About the study: Patients included men and women of 30 to 69 years.

There are 13 residues in the CDR3. Germline CDR1 SGHAT, CDR2 FQDESV (reference sequence). This clonotype was recorded once. Its specificity is unknown. At one boundary the junction diverges from the germline segment, which might be a read error. The input was 450 to 550 ng total RNA; TCR beta cDNA was made from it with a constant-region primer. A slightly modified ARM-PCR protocol with three nested multiplex PCR rounds produced these TCR beta libraries. TRBV1-TRBV30 forward and Cbeta reverse primers drove the first two approximately 10-cycle rounds. MiXCR, run by TCRdb on the multiplex PCR reads, gives a single entry per CDR3 protein. The sample has some 180,000 distinct CDR3 sequences; around four fifths are singletons. Extraction of RNA together with DNA used about 18-31 mg of unsorted bulk tissue. General study results and limits: Detection in all five tumor regions applied to only about 7.5-24% of top clones.

V is TRBV11-1 and J is TRBJ2-7; weak D call: TRBD2 (6 bases). The receptor's source is a man aged 35-49 years with primary liver carcinoma and hepatitis B virus infection. Source material: tumor tissue from primary liver carcinoma. CDR3 nucleotides: TGTGCCAGCGGTTCCTCGCGGGGTGGCGAGCAGTATTTC. It translates to CASGSSRGGEQYF.